This T cell receptor (beta chain) derives from a study of T-cell reconstitution after alpha-beta-depleted transplantation in children. Whole-study results and caveats: T-cell numbers and diversity, one year after transplant, stemmed largely from T cells that were newly produced.

This clonotype was seen more than once but under ten times. What it binds is not known. The CDR3 is 14 residues long. Deletions cut 8 bases from V and 5 bases from J, with 13 bases between. The germline gives CDR1 MNHNS, CDR2 SASEGT. Unique molecular identifiers featured in how the TCRbeta library was prepared. TCRdb re-called the PCR reads through MiXCR, storing one row per CDR3 protein. Of around 960,000 distinct CDR3 sequences listed, around 30% are singletons. The sample here was PBMCs, mostly from graft donor cells, taken 360 days after TCRalphabeta/CD19-depleted stem cell transplant. This TCR was sampled from a boy younger than two who had a stem cell transplant for SCID, so the T cells may come from the graft donor. V gene TRBV6-1 combines with J gene TRBJ1-6; D unclear. CDR3 loop: CASGLGGDNSPLHF. The CDR3 nucleotides are TGTGCCAGCGGCCTGGGCGGTGATAATTCACCCCTCCACTTT.